This TCR beta chain was identified in a study of blood T cell repertoires in COVID-19 (dated by TCRdb to between 2020 and 2021). At the level of the whole study: Samples covering the acute and convalescent phases of COVID-19 were provided by collaborators in the United States, Italy and Spain. The prospective study material was composed of cDNA or gDNA derived from T cells, B-cell-depleted T cells, or PBMCs. Subjects who had been exposed to COVID-19, were actively infected with it, or had recovered from it provided the deeply sampled blood TCRbeta repertoires that made up the dataset. A freely available public database, intended as a resource for researchers studying the immune response to SARS-CoV-2, is where the repertoires were released. Samples came from the ongoing ImmuneRACE study (first 160 participants) plus 1,254 subjects from 6 global collaborators. The sample metadata nearly always contained a de-identified subject ID, COVID-19 status, age in years and sex. Where HLA class I and class II types were available, the types were taken from metadata supplied by the sample provider, not from assay-based typing.

What the work shows at the level of the full study, not this receptor alone: The quantity of clinical and demographic metadata differed by source and by participant and was supplied without curation.

This clone was seen a single time. Its antigen is currently not known. Qualities for individual bases were not recorded, and no much larger clone is one base off. CDR1 and CDR2 are drawn from the germline V gene: SGHRS, YFSETQ. V is pared back by 1 base and J by 3 bases, with 8 bases lying between the germline termini. Counted from cysteine to phenylalanine, this CDR3 has 13 amino acids. Only the CDR3 DNA stays, 39 bases, in frame from base 1. The immunoSEQ Assay, a bias-controlled multiplex PCR, was used to amplify TCRbeta CDR3 regions from genomic DNA. In the source study's methods: The number of nucleated cells in each sample was estimated from the amplification of reference gene primers within the assay. To quantify the absolute abundance of each unique TCRbeta CDR3 rearrangement, sequence reads were collapsed and filtered. For each sample, productive Simpson clonality was calculated by taking the square root of Simpson's diversity index across productive rearrangements. TCRdb obtained this table from immuneACCESS and retained in-frame rearrangements with V and J assigned. These tables miss some clones; where compared with another copy, unresolved V genes account for less than half of the shortfall, and the remainder is unexplained. That table gives V, J and clone size, and the DNA gave D and trimming. Across this sample there are 100,000 to 150,000 clones, with 74% seen only once. About 5.5% of the sample rests with the top ten.

One collaborating source in Seattle enrolled patients while the patients were actively infected and followed the patients over time throughout the course of disease. The collaborating institutions used their own protocols to collect whole blood in K2EDTA tubes. For TCRbeta analysis, collaborators shipped samples in one of three forms: frozen whole blood, isolated PBMCs, or DNA extracted from either of those sample types. This TCR came from a man older than 75 with COVID-19, enrolled during active disease. Material for sequencing was peripheral blood. The V gene is TRBV5-1 and the J gene is TRBJ2-7, with the D gene too uncertain to name. The DNA is TGCGCCAGCAGCTTGAGTACCGGCTACGAGCAGTACTTC. This translates into CASSLSTGYEQYF.